The text below deals with one T cell receptor beta chain. What this receptor recognizes is not known. It has no much larger one-base neighbor in the sample; base qualities were not kept. Different DNA sequences within this sample yield the same CDR3. A single peripheral blood draw of roughly 0.11 L on average was collected from each donor into heparinised tubes. Using a panel that included CD45RO, CCR7, CD25, CD127, CD95 and CD27, naive, central memory, regulatory and stem cell-like memory CD4+ T cells were sorted on a BD FACSAria II. Every sorted population had a purity above 95%. PBMCs were separated immediately by Lymphoprep density gradient centrifugation and were stained directly, without being cultured. So that batch effects would be minimized, each experiment stained and sorted samples in pairs, pairing one healthy donor with one patient. The data originate from a study of beta chain features in type 1 diabetes (dated by TCRdb to 2016 to 2019). About the full investigation: Mean age, gender distribution, total cell number and subset yield did not differ between patients and healthy donors. A total of approximately 100 million sorted cells were examined across all samples, and the number of cells per subset was strongly correlated with RNA yield. In the study, TCRB repertoires of sorted circulating CD4+ T cell subsets from recently diagnosed type 1 diabetes patients were compared with those of matched healthy donors. Regulatory and stem cell-like memory subsets were obtained from only 8 patients and roughly 8 healthy donors, while naive and central memory subsets were obtained from all 28 donors.

Inclusive of the bounding cysteine and phenylalanine, the CDR3 is 13 residues long. CDR3 DNA only is kept here, 39 bases in frame from base 1. Unmatched junction bases come to 3, with V trimmed by 4 bases and J by 6 bases. Looking up the germline V gene yields CDR1 SGHTA and CDR2 FQGNSA. The entire amount of isolated RNA was reverse transcribed using the High Capacity cDNA Reverse Transcription Kit, so the sequenced TCRB transcripts were expressed ones. Naive, central memory and regulatory T cell samples underwent deep immunoSEQ sequencing, averaging about 3.57 million total reads per sample. Sorted cells were lysed in RLT buffer and RNA was extracted with DNase-treated RNeasy Micro or Mini kits, depending on cell number. Each cell subset was processed on its own to prevent cross-contamination, while patient and healthy donor samples were processed together. The immunoSEQ multiplex PCR was used to amplify TCRB sequences from cDNA, generating 87-bp fragments that spanned the CDR3 region. Sequencing of the amplicons was done on the Illumina HiSeq platform. The published analysis was carried out like this. PCR bias was corrected computationally using synthetic template baselines, and reads within Hamming distance 2 were collapsed, with unmergeable singletons discarded. Reads were aligned against IMGT so that V, D and J genes, CDR3 length and insertions or deletions at six rearrangement sites could be assigned. Within each subset, clonotype counts were normalized to sorted cell number, and only after that were true diversity and Gini coefficients computed with the tcR R package. Repertoire sharing was quantified using the overlap coefficient calculated on TCRB nucleotide sequences. Out-of-frame TCRB sequences from naive cells were analyzed to stand in for the pre-selection repertoire. Not all clones reach the TCRdb copy of this immuneACCESS table, which keeps in-frame sequences only. Checked studies attribute under half of the gap to unresolved V genes and leave the rest unexplained. The D gene and trimming were derived from the DNA, and the V and J assignments and clone size from that table. For this sample the table gives about 360,000 clones, of which roughly 13% were detected only once. The leading ten clones occupy more than 0.015% of the sample.

Study-level results and caveats: At VDJ recombination sites, type 1 diabetes patients had fewer insertions and more deleted nucleotides, which implies abnormalities in thymic rearrangement. PCR might favor shorter templates, but patient and control samples were amplified and corrected together, so any skew would affect both groups equally. Only small numbers of individuals were included in the HLA sub-analyses, which left unresolved whether HLA type had any influence on TCRB rearrangement. Because cDNA was sequenced instead of genomic DNA, highly expressing activated cells could be over-represented, though the groups showed no difference in activation or CD3 levels. Naive, central memory and regulatory TCRB repertoires appeared to be more similar among patients than among healthy donors. A moderate but significant shortening of TCRB CDR3 length was observed in type 1 diabetes patients in all four CD4+ subsets.

The sequenced material came from naive CD4+ T cells from blood. This specimen's cell subset or site label, per the study, means: true naive CD4+ T cells. The source is a man younger than 35 in good health. The chain uses TRBV7-2 and TRBJ1-5; TRBD1 fits 7 bases in the junction. The DNA reads as follows: TGTGCCAGCAGCTCCCAGGGGGTTCAGCCCCAGCATTTT. Translated, it gives CASSSQGVQPQHF.